This T cell receptor (beta chain) emerged from a study of cytomegalovirus exposure and HLA in healthy donors (dated by TCRdb to 2016 to 2017). Turning to the overall study: In an earlier analysis of under 600 of the donors, 250 to 350 Gb of sequence data and 95 million to 130 million unique TCR beta sequences from about 190 million T cells were reported. Of the approximately 400 genotyped donors, approximately 80% fell in the genetic ancestry cluster associated with self-reported Caucasian donors. Using immunosequencing, the study profiled T cell repertoires from 666 subjects and related those repertoires to cytomegalovirus serostatus. In a later analysis, previously published TCR beta repertoires from 550 to 750 donors were re-analyzed and high-resolution HLA genotyping was added so that TCR occurrence patterns could be studied. Approximately 330 gigabases of sequencing data and around 88 million unique TCR sequences made up an early release that covered approximately 700 HLA-typed donors. Every discovery cohort repertoire had been produced on one sequencing platform. Along with the approximately 650-subject first cohort, a separate validation cohort of around 110 different subjects was used. Alongside the repertoire data, information on donor age, sex, ethnicity and CMV serostatus was compiled. Rather than drawing on any new phenotypic data, the later analysis identified candidate immune exposures from TCR beta sequences and the way those sequences occurred across donors. The study combined high-throughput TCR immunosequencing, statistical association of individual TCRs with disease status, and machine learning to predict cytomegalovirus infection status. Among roughly 400 genotyped donors of the cohort, an average of about 240,000 unique TCR beta nucleotide sequences was sequenced per donor, of which about 19% were non-productive. The aim of the study was to test whether cataloging public T cell receptors could identify signatures of past pathogen exposure. Genome-wide SNP genotypes for about 55% of the roughly 670 donors were used in a later genetic analysis, which treated that subset as a discovery cohort. Typing coverage varied by locus: roughly 620-640 donors for A, B, C, DRB1 and DQB1; more than 500 for DQA1; approximately 570 for DPA1; 450 to 480 for DPB1. About five DR-DQ haplotypes were handled as single units for association and clustering, since linkage in the cohort was strong. HLA typing included class I and class II loci at four-digit resolution. In an earlier analysis of 587 of the donors, high-throughput TCR beta sequencing was used to judge whether each TCR beta V gene segment behaved as functional or pseudogenic. Overall study results and their limits: Compared with the roughly 670-donor mean, donors in an Asian-associated ancestry cluster had fewer N-insertions in productive TCRs, according to a later genetic analysis. In a later analysis, HLA-associated TCR beta chains showed more clonal expansion and lower generation probabilities than non-associated chains that were equally common. The classifier was reported to diagnose cytomegalovirus status with high specificity and sensitivity in both the original and validation cohorts. When HLA alleles, especially DR and DQ, strongly co-occurred, attributing TCR associations to individual alleles was difficult. Several of the top co-occurrence clusters appeared to be linked to parvovirus B19, influenza, CMV and Epstein-Barr virus, according to a later analysis. The sequencing pipeline was judged likely to have produced a cluster of highly shared sequence variants as a technical artifact. The 87-base-pair reads could not distinguish some IMGT-functional V segments, including TRBV6-2 and TRBV6-3, so those segments were excluded. The presence/absence analyses assumed that sequencing depth was roughly uniform across donors, and that assumption may not be true. The study gave a list of 150 to 200 TCR beta chains associated with cytomegalovirus. Because counts were too low, about 18 rarely observed V segments, including chromosome 9 orphons, were excluded from the earlier analysis of about 500 of the donors. A later analysis found that most CMV-associated TCR beta chains appeared HLA-restricted, with HLA associations seemingly driven largely by CMV exposure. In vitro tests confirmed that a few of the cytomegalovirus-associated TCR beta chains recognize cytomegalovirus antigens. A further reported finding was that TCR beta sequences accurately predicted the HLA-A and HLA-B alleles for most subjects in the first cohort. It was suggested by the authors that the approach could potentially be generalized to other disease states and immunological phenotypes. For the cohort, immune exposure information was limited to CMV serostatus. Correlated functional status among segregating V segments might be attributable to linkage disequilibrium, but an unknown experimental factor could not be ruled out. In a later genetic analysis, a missense DCLRE1C variant was associated with V-gene and J-gene trimming of TCR beta chains, and the association was replicated in an independent cohort. In a later analysis, some 18,000 TCR beta sequences were associated with specific HLA alleles at a false discovery rate of 0.05. In this cohort, only TCR beta chains were sequenced, and detectable features were limited by the absence of alpha or paired-chain data. In an earlier analysis of about 540 of the donors, most TCR beta V segments were observed in productive rearrangements about 90% or about 30% of the time, broadly matching IMGT annotations. While some public TCRs were present in many individuals, most TCR sequences turned up only very rarely across donors. In a later analysis, the rate of TCR association differed among HLA loci, with DRB1 alleles having the most associated TCRs and HLA-C alleles having the fewest. Because some donors lacked HLA typing at each locus, the association tests relied only on the typed subset.

Comments on this clone: Its antigen has not been determined. Within one base of it there is no much larger clone, and no base qualities were kept.

The receptor library was made with the immunoSEQ multiplex PCR assay. The multiplex PCR relied on a mix of 60 forward primers for TCR Vbeta segments and 13 reverse primers for TCR Jbeta segments. Amplification of the CDR3 region of rearranged TCR beta genes was performed with a multiplex PCR assay on genomic DNA. On the Illumina HiSeq System, the amplified TCR beta libraries were sequenced as 87-base-pair reads. From the authors' description of their analysis: A later analysis tallied tens of millions of unique TCR beta chains across the 666 repertoires, and approximately 12 million of those chains were shared by two or more donors. To remove PCR and sequencing errors, raw reads were error-corrected and collapsed into unique sequences using a nearest-neighbor algorithm that merged closely related sequences. V, D and J gene segments were assigned by aligning CDR3 sequences to IMGT reference sequences. Each retained sequence needed at least a six-nucleotide match to both a V gene segment and a J gene segment. Rearrangements were classified as productive when the CDR3 lacked stop codons and remained in frame with V and J, and all other rearrangements were classified as non-productive. Following IMGT convention, CDR3 was defined as the stretch from the second conserved V-encoded cysteine to the conserved J-encoded phenylalanine. The earlier analysis of 500 to 600 of the donors excluded sequences that lacked an unambiguous match to a single V gene segment. An earlier analysis of about 590 of the donors classified V segments as functional when productive rearrangements were above 56.7% and as segregating when the standard deviation between donors was above 5%. A statistical classification framework was built to diagnose cytomegalovirus status from the catalog of TCR beta chain sequences. In a later analysis, TCR nucleotide sequences were compared against IMGT/GENE-DB human TR gene sequences so that V and J genes could be assigned. A later analysis assigned CDR3 sequences and most-parsimonious VDJ recombination scenarios with the TCRdist pipeline. A later analysis defined each TCR beta chain by its CDR3 amino acid sequence plus V-gene family, and excluded reads lacking a unique V-gene family. A later analysis removed several hundred highly shared, low-generation-probability nucleotide sequences to deal with suspected cross-contamination and a sequencing artifact. A later analysis calculated a clonal expansion index for each public chain from normalized within-repertoire ranks of inferred template counts. In a later analysis, generation probabilities were computed using a VDJ recombination model fitted to out-of-frame rearrangements, and the results were checked against IGoR. Hypergeometric tests were used in a later analysis to score TCR-TCR, TCR-HLA and TCR-CMV co-occurrence, with a repertoire-size bias correction applied to the TCR pairs. To estimate false discovery rates, a later analysis permuted the HLA or CMV assignments 20 times. In a later analysis, co-occurring TCRs were grouped using DBSCAN, and TCRdist sequence similarity was added for clustering within HLA-allele-positive subsets. Repertoires with fewer than 30,000 or more than 120,000 public chains were left out of co-occurrence clustering, as were about five repertoires with anomalous nucleotide sharing. TCRdb provides this immuneACCESS table in a form limited to in-frame rearrangements. Some clones are lacking; in checked studies, under half of them reflect an unresolved V gene, and why the rest are absent is not known. The V and J calls and clone size come from that table; D and trimming were worked out from the DNA. This sample lists 110,000 to 150,000 clones; 77% were detected once. Clones ranked in the top ten supply roughly 4.3% of the sample.

The cohort was made up of under 800 healthy bone marrow donors. Cohort members were all nominally healthy when sampled, although unrecorded immune exposures were likely present. The donor was CMV seronegative and was included in the group of a few hundred seronegative cohort members. A peripheral blood sample was provided by each donor, and peripheral blood mononuclear cells were used for TCR beta sequencing. Genomic DNA extraction from the blood cell samples was performed with the Qiagen DNeasy Blood Extraction Kit. CDR1 and CDR2 are drawn from the germline V gene: MNHEY, SVGAGI. The CDR3 goes from the cysteine to the phenylalanine over 14 residues. Here the CDR3 DNA is all that survives: 42 bases in frame from base 1. Trimming accounts for 6 bases at V and 6 bases at J, while the number of junction bases matched to no gene is 5.

This sequence was found in a male donor in good health and CMV-seronegative. The sequenced sample consisted of PBMCs. The rearrangement joined TRBV6-5 to TRBJ1-6, with 7 central nucleotides matching TRBD1. The nucleotides read TGTGCCAGCAGGAGGGACAGCTCTAATTCACCCCTCCACTTT. Its product reads: CASRRDSSNSPLHF.